This T cell receptor (beta chain) came from a study of lymphopenia after photon versus proton radiotherapy. Study-wide results and limits: Proton therapy kept repertoires fairly stable, unlike photons, which gained effector/memory cells. A bigger post-nadir fall in TCR diversity correlated inversely with survival time in deceased patients. Better survival with proton therapy was suggested as possible, not demonstrated. After lymphocyte nadir, photon-treated repertoires showed oligoclonal expansion, especially CD8+ Temra.

To note about this clone: Antigen: not known.

After removal of 4 bases from V and 6 bases from J, the junction contained 7 bases not matched to a gene. CDR1 is SGDLS and CDR2 is YYNGEE in the germline V gene. The CDR3 covers 15 residues. Only in-frame clones appear in the TCRdb table, and some are missing; sequencing was by immunoSEQ multiplex PCR. The repertoire holds some 27,000 clones, with roughly 87% as singletons. The sample was peripheral blood, taken from a patient treated with photon-based radiotherapy. The V gene is TRBV9, the J gene TRBJ2-1; 10 positions match TRBD2. The sequence was collected from a man aged 50-59 years with gastric cancer. The CDR3 here is CASSPSGGASNEQFF. CDR3 coding DNA: TGTGCCAGCAGCCCAAGCGGGGGGGCGAGCAATGAGCAGTTCTTC.